This entry features one T cell receptor (beta chain) sequence. The sample originates from a study of cytomegalovirus exposure and HLA in healthy donors. Primers for the PCR totalled 60 Vbeta and 13 Jbeta. Profiling relied on immunoSEQ multiplex PCR, and the TCRdb table lists in-frame clones only, not all of them. The sample has about 82,000 clones; around 76% are singletons. CDR1 is MNHEY and CDR2 is SVGAGI in the germline V gene. V dropped 5 bases and J dropped 3; count of bases not matched to a gene: 7. The CDR3 length is 14 residues. The chain uses TRBV6-5 and TRBJ2-7, with 7 bases matching TRBD2. This receptor was taken from a woman aged 45-60 years in good health and CMV-seropositive. The sample was PBMCs. The CDR3 coding sequence is TGTGCCAGCAGTCAGGAGACTAGCAGCTACGAGCAGTACTTC. Its translation: CASSQETSSYEQYF.